The rows below give T cell receptor beta chains drawn from one sample of a study of blood T cell repertoires in COVID-19. Assay used: immunoSEQ multiplex PCR; TCRdb lists only in-frame clones, some missing. This sample carries about 350,000 clones, 91% of them seen once, and the ten largest clones take approximately 3.5%. Material: peripheral blood. These receptors were taken from a woman aged 18-35 years who had recovered from COVID-19. Both conserved end residues are part of each CDR3. The order of the fields is D gene, J gene, V gene, clone size, CDR3 protein, CDR3 DNA. D genes are given only for firm matches. Rows may omit the clone size; those that give it use once, few, many or a size class.

NA	TRBJ1-2	TRBV29-1	NA	CSVLDSYPGYTF	TGCAGCGTTCTGGACAGTTACCCCGGCTACACCTTC
NA	TRBJ1-2	TRBV2	NA	CASILGGNYGYTF	TGTGCCAGCATTCTGGGGGGGAACTATGGCTACACCTTC
NA	TRBJ2-1	TRBV21-1	NA	CASSILGKEVPSYNEQFF	TGTGCCAGCAGCATCTTAGGGAAGGAGGTTCCCTCCTACAATGAGCAGTTCTTC
NA	TRBJ1-3	TRBV4-1	NA	CASSQGQDSGNTIYF	TGCGCCAGCAGCCAAGGACAGGACTCTGGAAACACCATATATTTT
NA	TRBJ2-1	TRBV11-2	NA	CASRDWKSSYNEQFF	TGTGCCAGCAGGGACTGGAAGAGCTCCTACAATGAGCAGTTCTTC
TRBD2	TRBJ2-1	TRBV7-2	NA	CASTQTSGDHNEQFF	TGTGCCAGCACCCAGACTAGCGGAGACCACAATGAGCAGTTCTTC
NA	TRBJ1-1	TRBV19	NA	CASRAGEHLNTEAFF	TGTGCCAGTAGGGCGGGGGAGCACCTGAACACTGAAGCTTTCTTT
TRBD1	TRBJ2-1	TRBV9	NA	CASSASPGQGINEQFF	TGTGCCAGCAGCGCCTCTCCGGGACAGGGGATAAATGAGCAGTTCTTC
TRBD2	TRBJ2-1	TRBV5-4	NA	CASSFLAGDGNEQFF	TGTGCCAGCAGCTTTCTAGCGGGAGATGGGAATGAGCAGTTCTTC
TRBD1	TRBJ2-3	TRBV7-2	NA	CASSSSWTGGPDTQYF	TGTGCCAGCAGCTCCTCTTGGACAGGGGGCCCAGATACGCAGTATTTT
TRBD1	TRBJ1-2	TRBV3-1/TRBV3-2	NA	CASSVGTGLGYTF	TGTGCCAGCAGCGTCGGGACAGGGTTAGGCTACACCTTC
NA	TRBJ2-1	TRBV5-6	NA	CASSLGSGLGQFF	TGTGCCAGCAGCTTGGGCAGCGGGTTAGGGCAGTTCTTC
NA	TRBJ2-5	TRBV11-3	NA	CASSLGQEETQYF	TGTGCCAGCAGCTTAGGACAAGAAGAGACCCAGTACTTC
NA	TRBJ2-1	TRBV3-1/TRBV3-2	NA	CASSQRSGRYNEQFF	TGTGCCAGCAGCCAACGGAGCGGAAGATACAATGAGCAGTTCTTC
TRBD1	TRBJ1-6	TRBV7-9	NA	CASSLALRTGNNSPLHF	TGTGCCAGCAGCTTAGCGCTAAGGACAGGGAACAATTCACCCCTCCACTTT
TRBD2	TRBJ2-1	TRBV11-2	NA	CASSPVSGSLDEQFF	TGTGCCAGCAGCCCCGTAAGCGGGAGTTTAGATGAGCAGTTCTTC
TRBD1	TRBJ1-5	TRBV19	NA	CASSIFRDREDQPQHF	TGTGCCAGTAGTATTTTTCGAGACAGGGAAGATCAGCCCCAGCATTTT
TRBD1	TRBJ1-5	TRBV5-8	few	CASSYGQGAFQPQHF	TGTGCCAGCAGCTACGGACAGGGGGCCTTTCAGCCCCAGCATTTT
NA	TRBJ2-3	TRBV28	NA	CASSLTFVSDTQYF	TGTGCCAGCAGTTTGACATTCGTTTCAGATACGCAGTATTTT
NA	TRBJ2-1	TRBV7-2	once	CASSSTRLSYNEQFF	TGTGCCAGCAGCTCCACTAGACTCTCCTACAATGAGCAGTTCTTC
TRBD1	TRBJ2-5	TRBV5-6	NA	CASSPGTGAVKTQYF	TGTGCCAGCAGCCCCGGGACAGGGGCGGTAAAGACCCAGTACTTC
NA	TRBJ1-4	TRBV20-1	NA	CSAIEGSTGNEKLFF	TGCAGTGCTATTGAGGGCTCGACCGGTAATGAAAAACTGTTTTTT
TRBD2	TRBJ2-1	TRBV11-2	NA	CASSRGLAYNEQFF	TGTGCCAGCAGCCGGGGACTAGCCTACAATGAGCAGTTCTTC
NA	TRBJ1-3	TRBV7-2	NA	CASSLYDFRFSGNTIYF	TGTGCCAGCAGCTTATACGACTTCCGATTCTCTGGAAACACCATATATTTT
NA	TRBJ1-3	TRBV19	NA	CASSIISSGNTIYF	TGTGCCAGTAGTATTATCAGCTCTGGAAACACCATATATTTT
NA	TRBJ1-2	TRBV19	NA	CASSIRSGTANYGYTF	TGTGCCAGTAGTATAAGGAGTGGCACTGCTAACTATGGCTACACCTTC
NA	TRBJ2-1	TRBV19	NA	CASETRYDIDEQFF	TGTGCCAGTGAGACTCGGTACGATATAGATGAGCAGTTCTTC
NA	TRBJ2-2	TRBV6-2/TRBV6-3	NA	CASSYSIRSTGELFF	TGTGCCAGCAGTTACTCGATCAGATCCACCGGGGAGCTGTTTTTT
NA	TRBJ1-5	TRBV11-3	NA	CASSLDLNQPQHF	TGTGCCAGCAGCTTAGATCTCAATCAGCCCCAGCATTTT
NA	TRBJ1-5	TRBV6-5	NA	CASSDSQPQHF	TGTGCCAGCAGCGACAGTCAGCCCCAGCATTTT
TRBD2	TRBJ2-5	TRBV29-1	NA	CSVGSGPREGPETQYF	TGCAGCGTTGGGTCCGGGCCGCGGGAGGGCCCCGAGACCCAGTACTTC
NA	TRBJ2-1	TRBV4-1	NA	CASSLRTAHEQFF	TGCGCCAGCAGCCTCAGGACAGCTCATGAGCAGTTCTTC
NA	TRBJ1-1	TRBV6-1	NA	CASSEPGSTEAFF	TGTGCCAGCAGTGAACCCGGGAGCACTGAAGCTTTCTTT
NA	TRBJ1-6	TRBV9	NA	CASSVSRASPLHF	TGTGCCAGCAGCGTATCCAGGGCTTCACCCCTCCACTTT
NA	TRBJ1-2	TRBV11-2	NA	CASSLREFYGYTF	TGTGCCAGCAGCTTGAGGGAGTTCTATGGCTACACCTTC
TRBD1	TRBJ1-2	TRBV4-1	few	CASSLWDRSKGYGYTF	TGCGCCAGCAGCCTTTGGGACAGGAGCAAGGGCTATGGCTACACCTTC
NA	TRBJ1-1	TRBV27	NA	CASSASGIFNTEAFF	TGTGCCAGCAGCGCATCGGGAATTTTTAACACTGAAGCTTTCTTT
TRBD2	TRBJ2-1	TRBV2	NA	CASRGLGLADRNEQFF	TGTGCCAGCAGAGGATTGGGACTAGCGGATCGAAATGAGCAGTTCTTC
NA	TRBJ1-2	TRBV24-1	NA	CATSEGPTNYGYTF	TGTGCCACCAGCGAGGGCCCCACTAACTATGGCTACACCTTC
NA	TRBJ1-1	TRBV7-9	once	CASSRGAEAFF	TGTGCCAGCAGCCGGGGTGCTGAAGCTTTCTTT
NA	TRBJ2-1	TRBV5-1	NA	CASSLSGQGPYNEQFF	TGCGCCAGCAGCTTATCCGGTCAGGGGCCCTACAATGAGCAGTTCTTC
NA	TRBJ2-3	TRBV27	once	CASSPSPGGGTDTQYF	TGTGCCAGCAGTCCATCTCCTGGCGGAGGCACAGATACGCAGTATTTT
NA	TRBJ2-4	TRBV10-2	NA	CASSPGTGVIQYF	TGCGCCAGCAGTCCGGGGACTGGCGTCATTCAGTACTTC
TRBD1	TRBJ1-2	TRBV5-5	NA	CASSIGTVGYTF	TGTGCCAGCAGCATAGGGACAGTTGGCTACACCTTC
TRBD1	TRBJ1-5	TRBV7-8	NA	CASSSGQGRNQPQHF	TGTGCCAGCAGCTCGGGACAGGGGCGGAATCAGCCCCAGCATTTT
TRBD1	TRBJ1-1	TRBV6-5	NA	CASSLRTGNAEAFF	TGTGCCAGCAGTCTTAGGACAGGGAACGCTGAAGCTTTCTTT
TRBD1	TRBJ1-1	TRBV5-4	NA	CASTPVQGATEAFF	TGTGCCAGCACCCCCGTACAGGGGGCAACTGAAGCTTTCTTT
TRBD2	TRBJ2-3	TRBV27	NA	CASSFRLAGEEDTQYF	TGTGCCAGCAGTTTTAGGTTAGCGGGAGAGGAAGATACGCAGTATTTT
NA	TRBJ2-1	TRBV6-5	NA	CASSYDRFNEQFF	TGTGCCAGCAGTTATGACAGGTTCAATGAGCAGTTCTTC
TRBD1	TRBJ2-2	TRBV18	NA	CASSPPGQANTGELFF	TGTGCCAGCTCACCCCCCGGACAGGCGAACACCGGGGAGCTGTTTTTT
NA	TRBJ2-5	TRBV7-7	NA	CASSLRGSETQYF	TGTGCCAGCAGCTTACGGGGGAGCGAGACCCAGTACTTC
TRBD1	TRBJ1-1	TRBV5-1	NA	CAIHQGGGVVQAFF	TGCGCCATCCATCAGGGGGGAGGTGTAGTGCAAGCTTTCTTT
TRBD2	TRBJ2-3	TRBV5-1	once	CASSFRGLAGETQYF	TGCGCCAGCAGCTTTCGGGGACTAGCGGGAGAGACGCAGTATTTT
TRBD1	TRBJ2-2	TRBV18	NA	CASSLQQGSATGELFF	TGTGCCAGCTCACTCCAACAGGGGTCGGCCACCGGGGAGCTGTTTTTT
NA	TRBJ1-4	TRBV6-1	NA	CASSEPPGVDATNEKLFF	TGTGCCAGCAGTGAACCACCGGGGGTTGATGCAACTAATGAAAAACTGTTTTTT
NA	TRBJ2-3	TRBV12-3/TRBV12-4	NA	CASRRDTQYF	TGTGCCAGCAGGAGGGATACGCAGTATTTT
TRBD1	TRBJ1-4	TRBV15	NA	CATRNGQGSATNEKLFF	TGTGCCACCCGAAACGGACAGGGGTCTGCAACTAATGAAAAACTGTTTTTT
TRBD2	TRBJ2-1	TRBV10-1	NA	CASSAYSGSIDEQFF	TGCGCCAGCAGTGCTTATAGCGGGAGTATAGATGAGCAGTTCTTC